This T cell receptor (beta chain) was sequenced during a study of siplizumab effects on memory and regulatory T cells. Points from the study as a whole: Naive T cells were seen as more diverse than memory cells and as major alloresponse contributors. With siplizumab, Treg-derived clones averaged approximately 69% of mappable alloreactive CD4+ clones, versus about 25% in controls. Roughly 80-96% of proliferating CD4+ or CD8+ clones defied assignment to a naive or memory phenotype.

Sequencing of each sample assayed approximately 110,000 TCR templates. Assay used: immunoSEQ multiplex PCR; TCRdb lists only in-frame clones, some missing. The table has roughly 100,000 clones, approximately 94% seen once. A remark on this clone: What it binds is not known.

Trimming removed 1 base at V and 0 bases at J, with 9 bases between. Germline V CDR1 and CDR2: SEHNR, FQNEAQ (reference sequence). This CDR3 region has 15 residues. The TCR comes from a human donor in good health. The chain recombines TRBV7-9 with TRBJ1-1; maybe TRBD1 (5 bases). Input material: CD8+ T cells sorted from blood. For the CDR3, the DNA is TGTGCCAGCAGCTTAGGTTCAGGGATGAACACTGAAGCTTTCTTT. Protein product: CASSLGSGMNTEAFF. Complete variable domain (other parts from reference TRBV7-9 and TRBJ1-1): DTGVSQNPRHKITKRGQNVTFRCDPISEHNRLYWYRQTLGQGPEFLTYFQNEAQLEKSRLLSDRFSAERPKGSFSTLEIQRTEQGDSAMYLCASSLGSGMNTEAFFGQGTRLTVV.